This entry lists 31 T cell receptor beta chains sequenced from one sample in a study of T cell repertoires in cytomegalovirus infection. From the reads, TCRdb called clonotypes with MiXCR, one entry per CDR3 protein. Found here are about 130,000 distinct CDR3 sequences, around 25% of them singletons; the top ten hold 30% to 40%. For these receptors, no antigen is known. Sequenced material: PBMCs, sequenced either directly or after in vitro stimulation (not recorded which). All receptors come from a human donor in good health (CMV status not recorded). Some clones in this sample may be carry-over from other donors' samples.

This clonotype was counted between two and nine times. The CDR3 nucleotides read TGCGCCAGCAGCCAAGAAAAGGGGACAGGGGGCGGAGACACTGAAGCTTTCTTT. Translating it yields CASSQEKGTGGGDTEAFF. V gene TRBV4-1 combines with J gene TRBJ1-1; 12 bases map to TRBD1. The CDR3 has 18 amino acids. The trim removed 0 bases at V and 3 bases at J, leaving 8 bases unmatched. Germline V gives CDR1 MGHRA, CDR2 YSYEKL.

This clonotype was seen at least ten times. V usage is TRBV7-2 and J usage is TRBJ2-7; no definite D call. V gave up 0 bases and J gave up 2 bases, with 11 bases separating them. This CDR3 region has 15 residues. Germline V CDR1 and CDR2: SGHTA, FQGNSA. CDR3 residues: CASSLAAAVTYEQYF. The CDR3 DNA sequence: TGTGCCAGCAGCTTAGCCGCGGCGGTTACCTACGAGCAGTACTTC.

This clonotype appeared a few times. The V call is TRBV19, the J call TRBJ2-6; TRBD2 might be the D (5 bases). V lost 0 bases, J lost 4 bases, and 10 bases lay in between. The CDR3 runs to 16 residues. Germline CDR1 and CDR2: LNHDA and SQIVND (reference sequence). CDR3 region: CASSIDAGSGANVLTF. The CDR3 nucleotides are TGTGCCAGTAGTATAGATGCGGGCTCCGGGGCCAACGTCCTGACTTTC. The variable domain in full, with the rest retrieved from reference TRBV19 and TRBJ2-6, is DGGITQSPKYLFRKEGQNVTLSCEQNLNHDAMYWYRQDPGQGLRLIYYSQIVNDFQKGDIAEGYSVSREKKESFPLTVTSAQKNPTAFYLCASSIDAGSGANVLTFGAGSRLTVL.

The sample holds a few counts of this clonotype. The chain carries TRBV7-9 and TRBJ2-1; 11 nucleotides match TRBD2. From germline, CDR1 is SEHNR and CDR2 FQNEAQ (reference sequence). The V segment lost 6 bases and the J segment 10 bases; nucleotides outside the gene matches: 11. The CDR3 sequence is 15 residues long. CDR3 sequence: CASSSPGLAAGEQFF. The DNA for the CDR3 is TGTGCCAGCAGTTCCCCGGGACTAGCGGCTGGCGAGCAGTTCTTC.

This rearrangement joins TRBV7-9 to TRBJ1-5; tentatively, D is TRBD1 (5 bases). The CDR3 has 19 residues. Germline V gene data show CDR1 as SEHNR and CDR2 as FQNEAQ (reference sequence). With 2 bases removed from V and 1 base from J, the gap between germline ends came to 21 bases. The CDR3 here is CASSLFVLGGGRSNQPQHF. The DNA for the CDR3 is TGTGCCAGCAGCTTATTCGTTTTGGGGGGAGGGCGGAGCAATCAGCCCCAGCATTTT.

This clonotype was observed many times. V usage is TRBV7-6 and J usage is TRBJ2-1; 10 bases match TRBD2. With 3 bases clipped from V and 8 bases from J, the junction kept 7 bases outside the gene matches. The CDR3 covers 15 residues. Per the germline V gene, CDR1 is SGHVS and CDR2 is FNYEAQ. The CDR3 DNA follows: TGTGCCAGCAGCTTCCTTCACGGACTAGCGGATGAGCAGTTCTTC. Translated: CASSFLHGLADEQFF.

This sequence joins TRBV2 and TRBJ1-2; 7 bases line up with TRBD1. V lost 6 bases and J lost 8; bases outside the gene matches: 3. Per the germline V gene, CDR1 is SNHLY and CDR2 is FYNNEI. The CDR3 sequence is 11 residues long. The DNA of the CDR3 is TGTGCCAGCAGAGACAGGGTCGGCTACACCTTC. This translates into CASRDRVGYTF.

This clonotype was seen only a few times. The V gene is TRBV7-9, the J gene TRBJ1-2, with 8 bases identical to TRBD1. Germline CDR1 is SEHNR and CDR2 is FQNEAQ (reference sequence). Unmatched junction bases numbered 7, after V lost 5 bases and J lost 8 bases. The CDR3 is made up of 13 amino acids. In DNA, the CDR3 is TGTGCCAGCAGCCTAGGGACAGGCGCAGGCTACACCTTC. Protein: CASSLGTGAGYTF.

Turning to this clonotype: Possible read error: a much larger clone is one base away. This chain links TRBV7-2 with TRBJ2-7; the D is unclear. CDR1 SGHTA and CDR2 FQGNSA come from the germline V gene. The CDR3 runs 11 residues. As DNA, the CDR3 is TGTGGCAGCAGCCCCCAAGGCGAGCAGTACTTC. It is translated as CGSSPQGEQYF.

This clonotype has a handful of counts. The chain recombines TRBV6-5 with TRBJ1-1, with D tentatively TRBD1 (6 bases). V lost 6 bases and J lost 1, with 18 bases in between. Germline CDR1 is MNHEY and CDR2 is SVGAGI. The CDR3 runs to 16 residues. Here the CDR3 reads CASSPKTGTPNTEAFF. Here the CDR3 DNA reads TGTGCCAGCAGCCCCAAGACCGGGACACCGAACACTGAAGCTTTCTTT.

This clonotype was found a few times. V is TRBV7-8 and J is TRBJ1-5; 8 bases are a match to TRBD1. CDR1 is SGHVS and CDR2 is FQNEAQ in the germline V gene. V lost 5 bases and J lost 4; bases outside the gene matches: 7. The CDR3 consists of 15 residues. The CDR3 bases are TGTGCCAGCAGCGCCCACAGGGGGTCAAATCAGCCCCAGCATTTT. Encoded protein: CASSAHRGSNQPQHF.

V gene TRBV2 combines with J gene TRBJ1-4, with 9 nucleotides matching TRBD1. This CDR3 has 14 residues. Trimming removed 6 bases from V and 5 bases from J; junction bases left unmatched: 4. Germline V CDR1 and CDR2: SNHLY, FYNNEI. CDR3 DNA: TGTGCCAGCAGGCTAGACAGGGGGAATGAAAAACTGTTTTTT. It specifies CASRLDRGNEKLFF.

This clonotype has only a few counts. The chain couples TRBV6-2 or TRBV6-3 to TRBJ2-1; 14 bases agree with TRBD2. The junction had 9 bases not matched to a gene; V was cut back by 6 bases and J by 8 bases. In germline, CDR1 is MNHEY, CDR2 SVGEGT. This CDR3 comprises 16 residues. The CDR3, as DNA: TGTGCCAGCAGCCCTACCCGGACTAGCGGGAGGTATGAGCAGTTCTTC. This gives the protein CASSPTRTSGRYEQFF.

The chain joins TRBV7-9 to TRBJ1-2; no definite D call. Germline V CDR1 and CDR2: SEHNR, FQNEAQ (reference sequence). This CDR3 has 11 residues. V dropped 1 base and J dropped 8 bases, with 5 bases sitting between them. CDR3 amino acids: CASSLERGYTF. The CDR3 nucleotides read TGTGCCAGCAGCTTAGAAAGAGGCTACACCTTC.

The chain is built from TRBV2 and TRBJ1-5; weak D call: TRBD1 (5 bases). The CDR3 length is 15 residues. CDR1 SNHLY and CDR2 FYNNEI come from the germline V gene. The germline V and J ends were trimmed by 3 bases and 3 bases, with 12 bases remaining between them. CDR3 in DNA: TGTGCCAGCAGTGACGGAGGGGTCTACAATCAGCCCCAGCATTTT. It codes for CASSDGGVYNQPQHF.

This clonotype was counted a few times. Possible read error: a much larger clone is one base away. CDR3 coding DNA: TGTGCCAGCAGCTTAGATAGCGGATCCTACAATGAGCAGTTCTTC. Translated: CASSLDSGSYNEQFF. The rearrangement joins TRBV7-6 to TRBJ2-1; D might be TRBD2 (6 bases). V lost 1 base and J 1 base, leaving 8 bases between the germline ends. The CDR3 has 15 amino acids. In germline, CDR1 is SGHVS, CDR2 FNYEAQ.

At least ten counts were recorded for this clonotype. The chain employs TRBV7-9 and TRBJ2-5; 8 nucleotides align to TRBD1. The CDR3 is 15 residues long. In germline, CDR1 is SEHNR, CDR2 FQNEAQ (reference sequence). Unmatched junction bases numbered 7, after V lost 4 bases and J lost 3 bases. The CDR3 nucleotides are TGTGCCAGCAGCTGGGCTCAGGGGGCGGAAGAGACCCAGTACTTC. This encodes CASSWAQGAEETQYF.

This clonotype has just a few counts. J is TRBJ1-1 and V is TRBV7-8; D is perhaps TRBD1 (5 bases). Germline values: CDR1 SGHVS, CDR2 FQNEAQ. This CDR3 has 13 residues. Between the trimmed V and J ends, which lost 2 bases and 3 bases, there was a span of 7 bases. The CDR3 region has the DNA TGTGCCAGCAGCTTAAGGGACTACACTGAAGCTTTCTTT. Amino acids: CASSLRDYTEAFF.

The CDR3 loop reads CSAPWTGNTEAFF. Here the CDR3 DNA reads TGCAGTGCCCCCTGGACAGGAAACACTGAAGCTTTCTTT. The rearrangement uses TRBV20-1 and TRBJ1-1, with 7 positions matching TRBD1. Unmatched junction bases numbered 6, after V lost 6 bases and J lost 2 bases. The germline gives CDR1 DFQATT, CDR2 SNEGSKA (reference sequence). The CDR3 has 13 amino acids.

This clonotype occurred a few times. The rearrangement uses TRBV19 and TRBJ2-1; D gene ambiguous. CDR3 length equals 16 residues. Germline-derived CDR1 and CDR2 are LNHDA and SQIVND (reference sequence). V was trimmed by 0 bases and J by 1 base, leaving 10 bases between them. CDR3 sequence reads: CASSIDSVGSYNEQFF. DNA for the CDR3: TGTGCCAGTAGTATAGATTCGGTGGGTTCCTACAATGAGCAGTTCTTC.

The sample holds many counts of this clonotype. This chain joins TRBV20-1 and TRBJ2-7, with 7 nucleotides matching TRBD1. Germline lookup yields CDR1 DFQATT and CDR2 SNEGSKA (reference sequence). The V and J ends lost 0 bases and 6 bases, in that order; junction bases with no gene match: 8. There are 14 residues in the CDR3. The CDR3 DNA is TGCAGTGCTAGAGATAAGGGGGCGATGGGCGAGCAGTACTTC. It is translated as CSARDKGAMGEQYF.

V gene TRBV29-1 combines with J gene TRBJ2-3; 7 bases are shared with TRBD2. The CDR3 sequence is 13 residues long. Germline V gene sequence: CDR1 SQVTM, CDR2 ANQGSEA. V lost 4 bases to trimming and J lost 4 bases; unmatched junction nucleotides: 5. The CDR3 sequence: CSVGTGGADTQYF. CDR3 nucleotide sequence: TGCAGCGTTGGAACGGGAGGAGCAGATACGCAGTATTTT.

This clonotype showed up many times. The chain joins TRBV7-2 to TRBJ2-3; no clear D. The CDR3 is made up of 13 amino acids. The germline V gene encodes CDR1 SGHTA and CDR2 FQGNSA. V dropped 2 bases and J dropped 2 bases, with 5 bases sitting between them. The CDR3 spells CASSLSTTDTQYF. The CDR3, as DNA: TGTGCCAGCAGCTTATCGACCACAGATACGCAGTATTTT.

At least ten counts were recorded for this clonotype. The CDR3 is CASSFPSNRVETEAFF. The CDR3 DNA follows: TGTGCCAGCAGTTTCCCCTCAAACCGGGTCGAAACTGAAGCTTTCTTT. The J gene is TRBJ1-1, the V gene TRBV28, with no clear D. CDR3 length: 16 amino acids. CDR1 and CDR2 from the germline V gene are MDHEN and SYDVKM. V was trimmed by 3 bases and J by 5 bases, leaving 19 bases between them.

The table lists this clonotype with many counts. The V gene is TRBV7-9, the J gene TRBJ2-7; D remains ambiguous. From germline, CDR1 is SEHNR and CDR2 FQNEAQ (reference sequence). The CDR3 length is 14 residues. V gave up 4 bases and J gave up 5 bases, with 15 bases separating them. Written as DNA, the CDR3 is TGTGCCAGCAGCTCGGACCGATCCTCTCACGAGCAGTACGTC. This sequence encodes CASSSDRSSHEQYV.

The table lists this clonotype with a count of one. This sequence joins TRBV28 and TRBJ2-5; TRBD1 or TRBD2 may be the D gene (5 bases each). Trimming removed 2 bases at V and 5 bases at J, with 15 bases between. CDR1 and CDR2 (germline): MDHEN, SYDVKM. This CDR3 is 15 amino acids long. CDR3 amino acids: CASSLAEKWGETQYF. CDR3 DNA sequence: TGTGCCAGCAGTTTAGCCGAAAAGTGGGGGGAGACCCAGTACTTC.

This clonotype appeared many times. The gene calls are TRBV7-2 and TRBJ1-2, with 8 bases that match TRBD1. The CDR3 contains 17 residues. Germline V gene data show CDR1 as SGHTA and CDR2 as FQGNSA. V lost 5 bases and J lost 4; bases outside the gene matches: 15. CDR3 sequence reads: CASSISPGQAQGYGYTF. In DNA form, the CDR3 reads TGTGCCAGCAGCATCTCACCGGGACAGGCCCAGGGCTATGGCTACACCTTC.

At least ten counts were recorded for this clonotype. This chain connects TRBV6-5 to TRBJ1-1; D gene ambiguous. Trimming pared 0 bases from V and 3 bases from J, leaving 5 bases between. The CDR3 sequence is 13 residues long. Germline V gives CDR1 MNHEY, CDR2 SVGAGI. The CDR3 loop reads CASSYSPDTEAFF. The CDR3 DNA sequence: TGTGCCAGCAGTTACTCGCCGGACACTGAAGCTTTCTTT.

The gene calls are TRBV7-9 and TRBJ2-5; maybe TRBD2 (5 bases). This CDR3 contains 16 residues. The germline V gene has CDR1 SEHNR and CDR2 FQNEAQ (reference sequence). The V end was cut by 6 bases, the J end by 5 bases, with 22 bases between. This CDR3 reads CASSPTRAILQETQYF. The CDR3 DNA reads TGTGCCAGCAGTCCGACGAGGGCAATTCTCCAGGAGACCCAGTACTTC. Supplemented by reference TRBV7-9 and TRBJ2-5, the full variable domain reads DTGVSQNPRHKITKRGQNVTFRCDPISEHNRLYWYRQTLGQGPEFLTYFQNEAQLEKSRLLSDRFSAERPKGSFSTLEIQRTEQGDSAMYLCASSPTRAILQETQYFGPGTRLLVL.

This rearrangement joins TRBV20-1 to TRBJ2-3; D perhaps matches TRBD2 (7 bases). The CDR3 covers 16 residues. V lost 4 bases and J lost 5, with 22 bases in between. The germline V gene encodes CDR1 DFQATT and CDR2 SNEGSKA (reference sequence). CDR3 coding DNA: TGCAGTGCTACATGGGGAAGGGGGGGTTTCGGAGATACGCAGTATTTT. This codes for CSATWGRGGFGDTQYF.

This clonotype has just a few counts. This chain uses TRBV7-2 with TRBJ2-1; the D call may be TRBD1 or TRBD2 (5 bases each). CDR1 SGHTA and CDR2 FQGNSA come from the germline V gene. CDR3 length equals 14 residues. The V gene lost 1 base and the J gene lost 12 bases, with 16 bases spanning the gap. CDR3 sequence (DNA): TGTGCCAGCAGCTTAGAAAGGGGCGGGTCGGCGCAGTTCTTC. This gives the protein CASSLERGGSAQFF.